Presented here are 28 T cell receptor beta chains from one specimen sequenced in a study of beta chain features in type 1 diabetes. Findings and limits, study-wide: Across all four CD4+ subsets, people with type 1 diabetes showed modestly shorter TCRB CDR3s.

The authors reverse transcribed all of the isolated RNA, so sequencing captured expressed TCRB transcripts. Assay: immunoSEQ multiplex PCR; the TCRdb copy retains only in-frame clones and omits some. Here the sample spans around 160,000 clones, 9% being singletons. No antigens are known for them. Material for sequencing was central memory CD4+ T cells from blood. The source is a woman aged 25 to 39 with type 1 diabetes.

This clone has just a few counts. The germline gene is not matched at one end of the junction; a read error may be the cause. The rearrangement joins TRBV11-2 to TRBJ2-3; D is possibly TRBD1 (6 bases). In germline, CDR1 is SGHAT, CDR2 FQNNGV. The CDR3 has 13 residues. The CDR3 DNA reads TGTGCCAGCAGCCCGAATCAGGGCCAGGGGAGAGTTTTT. Its protein product is CASSPNQGQGRVF.

V gene TRBV2 combines with J gene TRBJ2-1; D possibly corresponds to TRBD2 (6 bases). Germline-derived CDR1 and CDR2 are SNHLY and FYNNEI. The CDR3 extends over 15 amino acids. V shed 2 bases and J shed 1 base, with 9 bases lying between them. The CDR3 sequence: CASSESRGSYNEQFF. The CDR3 region has the DNA TGTGCCAGCAGTGAATCGCGGGGATCCTACAATGAGCAGTTCTTC.

This clone appeared a few times. V is TRBV29-1 and J is TRBJ1-2, with 7 bases identical to TRBD1. The CDR3 has 13 residues. With V trimmed by 7 bases and J by 3 bases, 8 bases remained unmatched. Per the germline V gene, CDR1 is SQVTM and CDR2 is ANQGSEA. In nucleotides, the CDR3 is TGCAGCGCCTCCGCCGGGACAGACTATGGCTACACCTTC. It is translated as CSASAGTDYGYTF.

This rearrangement joins TRBV10-3 to TRBJ2-1; TRBD1 is a possible D gene (6 bases). The CDR3 is made up of 13 amino acids. Trimming removed 4 bases at V and 5 bases at J, with 9 bases between. Germline V gene data show CDR1 as ENHRY and CDR2 as SYGVKD. The chain's CDR3 is CAISADRHNEQFF. CDR3 coding DNA: TGTGCCATCAGTGCTGACAGGCACAATGAGCAGTTCTTC.

The chain recombines TRBV18 with TRBJ1-1; tentatively, D is TRBD1 (5 bases). CDR1 KGHSH and CDR2 LQKENI come from the germline V gene. Trimming pared 0 bases from V and 6 bases from J, leaving 11 bases between. This CDR3 spans 14 amino acids. The CDR3 protein is CASSPPGGVPEAFF. Here the CDR3 DNA reads TGTGCCAGCTCACCACCTGGAGGGGTACCTGAAGCTTTCTTT.

This chain links TRBV4-1 with TRBJ2-7, with 11 bases lining up with TRBD2. Germline V gives CDR1 MGHRA, CDR2 YSYEKL. There are 16 residues in the CDR3. The V segment lost 2 bases and the J segment 1 base; nucleotides outside the gene matches: 4. CDR3: CASSQRTSGSSYEQYF. CDR3 DNA: TGCGCCAGCAGCCAACGGACTAGCGGGTCATCCTACGAGCAGTACTTC.

This clone is termed medium-sized. The genes are TRBV9 and TRBJ2-1; 7 bases are shared with TRBD1. The CDR3 runs to 15 residues. V dropped 4 bases and J dropped 2; count of bases not matched to a gene: 6. Germline loops: CDR1 SGDLS, CDR2 YYNGEE. The CDR3 is CASSTGQGAYNEQFF. CDR3 DNA sequence: TGTGCCAGCAGCACAGGGCAGGGGGCCTACAATGAGCAGTTCTTC. Combining the CDR3 with reference TRBV9 and TRBJ2-1 gives the whole variable domain DSGVTQTPKHLITATGQRVTLRCSPRSGDLSVYWYQQSLDQGLQFLIQYYNGEERAKGNILERFSAQQFPDLHSELNLSSLELGDSALYFCASSTGQGAYNEQFFGPGTRLTVL.

The chain carries TRBV15 and TRBJ2-3; 9 nucleotides match TRBD2. The CDR3 runs 16 residues. Germline-derived CDR1 and CDR2 are LNHNV and YYDKDF (reference sequence). With 0 bases clipped from V and 7 bases from J, the junction kept 8 bases outside the gene matches. DNA for the CDR3: TGTGCCACCAGCAGAGATATTAGCGGGAGTTCGAATACGCAGTATTTT. It translates to CATSRDISGSSNTQYF.

This clone was recorded a few times. J is TRBJ2-1 and V is TRBV15; 7 nucleotides line up with TRBD2. Trimming removed 8 bases from V and 6 bases from J; junction bases left unmatched: 4. Germline loops: CDR1 LNHNV, CDR2 YYDKDF (reference sequence). The CDR3 contains 12 residues. In nucleotides, the CDR3 is TGTGCCACCGGAACGGGGGGCAATGAGCAGTTCTTC. Its translation: CATGTGGNEQFF.

This clone was seen only a few times. The V call is TRBV7-8, the J call TRBJ2-7; 9 bases agree with TRBD2. The ends lost 0 bases at V and 2 bases at J; junction bases unmatched: 8. The CDR3 has 17 amino acids. Germline V lookup: CDR1 SGHVS, CDR2 FQNEAQ. The CDR3 DNA follows: TGTGCCAGCAGCTTAGCTGCTCCGGGACTAGCTCCCTACGAGCAGTACTTC. Protein: CASSLAAPGLAPYEQYF.

The chain links TRBV5-1 to TRBJ2-3, with D possibly being TRBD1 (5 bases). The CDR3 runs to 13 residues. The germline V gene encodes CDR1 SGHRS and CDR2 YFSETQ. The V end was cut by 5 bases, the J end by 2 bases, with 9 bases between. The CDR3 sequence is CASREGVTDTQYF. The CDR3 nucleotides are TGCGCCAGCAGAGAAGGGGTCACAGATACGCAGTATTTT.

The table lists this clone with a few counts. This sequence joins TRBV30 and TRBJ2-7, with 16 positions matching TRBD2. This CDR3 is built from 18 residues. Germline V gives CDR1 GTSNPN, CDR2 SVGIG (reference sequence). V lost 4 bases, J lost 3 bases, and 12 bases stayed unmatched. This CDR3 is CAWTPGLAGGPILYEQYF. The DNA of the CDR3 is TGTGCCTGGACCCCGGGACTAGCGGGAGGGCCGATACTCTACGAGCAGTACTTC.

The V call is TRBV27, the J call TRBJ2-2; 8 bases are shared with TRBD1. Germline CDR1 reads MNHEY; CDR2 reads SMNVEV (reference sequence). The V segment lost 1 base and the J segment 4 bases; nucleotides outside the gene matches: 8. This CDR3 has 17 residues. DNA for the CDR3: TGTGCCAGCAGTTTATTGTCCGGGACAGGATCCACCGGGGAGCTGTTTTTT. This translates into CASSLLSGTGSTGELFF.

The V gene is TRBV5-1, the J gene TRBJ2-4; D call uncertain. The length of the CDR3 is 16 residues. The V gene lost 1 base and the J gene lost 5 bases, with 16 bases spanning the gap. The V gene's germline CDR1 is SGHRS and CDR2 YFSETQ. CDR3 nucleotide sequence: TGCGCCAGCAGCTTGAGCCCCTCGTGGAGTGAAAACATTCAGTACTTC. This sequence encodes CASSLSPSWSENIQYF.

In its sample, this clone was seen many times. V usage is TRBV7-9 and J usage is TRBJ1-1; TRBD1 aligns across 7 bases. CDR3 size: 14 residues. Germline CDR1 reads SEHNR; CDR2 reads FQNEAQ (reference sequence). V shed 5 bases and J 3 bases; nucleotides not matched to a gene: 6. In DNA, the CDR3 is TGTGCCAGCAGCGAGGTGGGACAGTACACTGAAGCTTTCTTT. Translating gives CASSEVGQYTEAFF.

This clone was seen a few times. V usage is TRBV18 and J usage is TRBJ2-1; tentatively, D is TRBD1 (6 bases). The CDR3 totals 13 residues. Germline CDR1 reads KGHSH; CDR2 reads LQKENI. The V gene lost 1 base and the J gene lost 8 bases, with 9 bases spanning the gap. CDR3 nucleotide sequence: TGTGCCAGCTCACCACAAGCAGGGGATGAGCAGTTCTTC. It encodes CASSPQAGDEQFF. Full variable domain (missing parts from reference TRBV18 and TRBJ2-1): NAGVMQNPRHLVRRRGQEARLRCSPMKGHSHVYWYRQLPEEGLKFMVYLQKENIIDESGMPKERFSAEFPKEGPSILRIQQVVRGDSAAYFCASSPQAGDEQFFGPGTRLTVL.

A few counts support this clone. V and J are TRBV11-2 and TRBJ2-1; tentative D call: TRBD2 (6 bases). Germline assignment: CDR1 SGHAT and CDR2 FQNNGV. V lost 3 bases and J lost 0, with 9 bases in between. The CDR3 totals 15 residues. The CDR3 region is CASSFRESSYNEQFF. CDR3 nucleotide sequence: TGTGCCAGCAGCTTCCGGGAGAGCTCCTACAATGAGCAGTTCTTC.

This rearrangement joins TRBV28 to TRBJ2-6, with a weak D call TRBD1 (6 bases). The CDR3 has 16 amino acids. Trimming pared 4 bases from V and 0 bases from J, leaving 10 bases between. Germline V gene data show CDR1 as MDHEN and CDR2 as SYDVKM. CDR3 bases: TGTGCCAGCAGTTCGACAGGTCGCTCTGGGGCCAACGTCCTGACTTTC. It is translated as CASSSTGRSGANVLTF.

Concerning this clone itself: Other DNA variants within this sample encode the same CDR3. The chain has TRBV28 and TRBJ2-7; TRBD1 matches at 9 bases. With V trimmed by 6 bases and J by 4 bases, 4 bases remained unmatched. CDR3 size: 13 residues. CDR1 MDHEN and CDR2 SYDVKM come from the germline V gene. CDR3 in amino acids: CASRPGQGYEQYF. In DNA, the CDR3 is TGTGCCAGCAGGCCGGGACAGGGTTACGAGCAGTACTTC. Together with reference TRBV28 and TRBJ2-7, the CDR3 gives the full variable domain: DVKVTQSSRYLVKRTGEKVFLECVQDMDHENMFWYRQDPGLGLRLIYFSYDVKMKEKGDIPEGYSVSREKKERFSLILESASTNQTSMYLCASRPGQGYEQYFGPGTRLTVT.

In its sample, this clone was seen a few times. The chain uses TRBV7-3 and TRBJ2-3; 14 bases line up with TRBD2. J was trimmed by 4 bases and V by 5 bases; bases with no gene match: 8. The CDR3 covers 17 residues. Germline V gene data show CDR1 as SGHTA and CDR2 as FQGTGA. CDR3 nucleotides: TGTGCCAGCAGCCCGAAACTGGGACTAGCGGGAGCAGATACGCAGTATTTT. Translated, it gives CASSPKLGLAGADTQYF.

The CDR3 DNA follows: TGTGCCAGCAGCCGGGAGGGCTTCTATGGCTACACCTTC. Translation: CASSREGFYGYTF. The gene calls are TRBV5-6 and TRBJ1-2; unclear D gene. Per the germline V gene, CDR1 is SGHDT and CDR2 is YYEEEE. V dropped 4 bases and J dropped 4 bases, with 11 bases sitting between them. The CDR3 runs 13 residues.

This chain joins TRBV2 and TRBJ2-1; 15 positions match TRBD2. J was trimmed by 7 bases and V by 4 bases; bases with no gene match: 2. CDR3 size: 15 residues. CDR1 and CDR2 from the germline V gene are SNHLY and FYNNEI. CDR3 protein: CASSGTSGRGNEQFF. The DNA for the CDR3 is TGTGCCAGCAGTGGGACTAGCGGGAGGGGAAATGAGCAGTTCTTC.

This rearrangement joins TRBV7-9 to TRBJ2-1; 9 positions agree with TRBD2. This CDR3 region has 13 residues. Germline V CDR1 and CDR2: SEHNR, FQNEAQ (reference sequence). V lost 4 bases, J lost 9 bases, and 4 bases stayed unmatched. CDR3 protein: CASSSQAGGEQFF. The CDR3 coding sequence is TGTGCCAGCAGCTCCCAAGCGGGAGGTGAGCAGTTCTTC.

This clone turned up a few times. The CDR3 DNA reads as TGTGCCAGCAGCCTCCCGGGACAGGGTCACTACAATGAGCAGTTCTTC. Translation gives CASSLPGQGHYNEQFF. V and J are TRBV9 and TRBJ2-1; 9 positions match TRBD1. Germline lookup yields CDR1 SGDLS and CDR2 YYNGEE. Unmatched junction bases numbered 8, after V lost 4 bases and J lost 3 bases. The CDR3 runs 16 residues.

In its sample, this clone was seen a few times. The V gene is TRBV5-6, the J gene TRBJ2-5, with 8 bases matching TRBD1. The DNA matches TRBJ2-7 better at its end, which makes the J call doubtful. The CDR3 length is 14 residues. In germline, CDR1 is SGHDT, CDR2 YYEEEE. The CDR3 loop is CASRAGTGGDEQYF. As DNA, the CDR3 is TGTGCCAGCAGGGCCGGGACAGGTGGTGACGAGCAGTACTTC.

This chain links TRBV18 with TRBJ2-3; 8 positions agree with TRBD2. Unmatched junction bases numbered 5, after V lost 0 bases and J lost 6 bases. Germline V gene lookup returns CDR1 KGHSH and CDR2 LQKENI. This CDR3 region has 15 residues. CDR3 sequence (DNA): TGTGCCAGCTCACCACCGGGACTAGGTGGGGATACGCAGTATTTT. Its translation: CASSPPGLGGDTQYF.

The sample holds a few counts of this clone. The chain employs TRBV5-1 and TRBJ2-5; D uncertain. V was pared by 7 bases and J by 4 bases, with 17 bases between. The CDR3 is 14 amino acids. Germline CDR1 SGHRS, CDR2 YFSETQ. The CDR3 DNA reads as TGCGCCAGCCGAGGTATCACAACGTCAGAGACCCAGTACTTC. It translates to CASRGITTSETQYF. The complete variable domain, with remaining parts taken from reference TRBV5-1 and TRBJ2-5, reads KAGVTQTPRYLIKTRGQQVTLSCSPISGHRSVSWYQQTPGQGLQFLFEYFSETQRNKGNFPGRFSGRQFSNSRSEMNVSTLELGDSALYLCASRGITTSETQYFGPGTRLLVL.

As to this clone: Germline and junction disagree at one end, which may indicate a read error. This chain uses TRBV7-9 with TRBJ2-7; no firm D call. This CDR3 contains 14 residues. CDR1 is SEHNR and CDR2 is FQNEAQ in the germline V gene (reference sequence). As DNA, the CDR3 is TGCGCCAGCAGCCAAGATGTCCAGATCTACGAGCAGTACTTC. It is translated as CASSQDVQIYEQYF. Drawing the rest from reference TRBV7-9 and TRBJ2-7, the complete variable domain is DTGVSQNPRHKITKRGQNVTFRCDPISEHNRLYWYRQTLGQGPEFLTYFQNEAQLEKSRLLSDRFSAERPKGSFSTLEIQRTEQGDSAMYLCASSQDVQIYEQYFGPGTRLTVT.